This TCR beta chain stems from a study of early T cells in non-severe SARS-CoV-2 infection. Germline CDR1 and CDR2: DFQATT and SNEGSKA (reference sequence). V gave up 1 base and J gave up 0 bases, with 6 bases separating them. This CDR3 comprises 13 residues. TCRdb ran MiXCR on the 5' RACE reads and lists one entry per CDR3 protein. The table shows more than 50,000 distinct CDR3 sequences, with 10% to 15% occurring only once. Sequencing used whole blood, obtained at baseline. The origin of this receptor is an adult who was a healthcare worker with PCR-confirmed SARS-CoV-2 infection or an uninfected control (not recorded which). The chain has TRBV20-1 and TRBJ1-1, with D unresolved. The CDR3 protein is CSARGRMNTEAFF. The CDR3 DNA sequence: TGCAGTGCTAGAGGGCGAATGAACACTGAAGCTTTCTTT.